Given below is one T cell receptor beta chain in context. Its antigen is as yet unknown. This sample is drawn from a study of beta chain features in type 1 diabetes. Across the whole study: Analysis included over 90 million sorted cells drawn from all samples. Study findings and constraints: For patients, the naive, central memory and Treg TCRB repertoires appeared more alike than for healthy donors. Lower insertion and higher deletion counts appeared at VDJ junctions in type 1 diabetes patients.

Trimming removed 3 bases from V and 7 bases from J, with 9 bases in between. The germline CDR1 and CDR2 sequences are GTSNPN and SVGIG (reference sequence). The CDR3 runs 11 residues. The investigators reverse transcribed all of the isolated RNA, so they sequenced expressed TCRB transcripts. Sequenced by immunoSEQ multiplex PCR; TCRdb stores in-frame clones only, minus some. The data contain hundreds of thousands of clones, about 32% of them singletons. This sequence was found in a man younger than 30 in good health. The genes are TRBV30 and TRBJ2-5; D is unresolved. Sequencing used naive CD4+ T cells from blood. Here the CDR3 reads CAWRDRLTQYF. CDR3 nucleotide sequence: TGTGCCTGGAGGGATAGGCTGACCCAGTACTTC.